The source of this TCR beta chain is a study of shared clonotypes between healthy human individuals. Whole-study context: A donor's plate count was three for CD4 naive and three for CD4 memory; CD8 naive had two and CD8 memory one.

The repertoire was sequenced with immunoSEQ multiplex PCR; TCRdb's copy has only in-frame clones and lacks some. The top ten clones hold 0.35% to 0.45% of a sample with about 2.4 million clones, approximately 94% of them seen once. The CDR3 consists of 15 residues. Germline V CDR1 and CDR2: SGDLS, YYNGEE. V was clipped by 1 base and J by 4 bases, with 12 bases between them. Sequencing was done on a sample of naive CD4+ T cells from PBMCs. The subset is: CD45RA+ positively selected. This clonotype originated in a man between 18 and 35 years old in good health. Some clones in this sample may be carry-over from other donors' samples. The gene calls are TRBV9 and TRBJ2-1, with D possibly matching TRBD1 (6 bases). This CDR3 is CASSVTGLGYNEQFF. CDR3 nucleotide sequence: TGTGCCAGCAGCGTAACAGGGCTGGGATACAATGAGCAGTTCTTC.